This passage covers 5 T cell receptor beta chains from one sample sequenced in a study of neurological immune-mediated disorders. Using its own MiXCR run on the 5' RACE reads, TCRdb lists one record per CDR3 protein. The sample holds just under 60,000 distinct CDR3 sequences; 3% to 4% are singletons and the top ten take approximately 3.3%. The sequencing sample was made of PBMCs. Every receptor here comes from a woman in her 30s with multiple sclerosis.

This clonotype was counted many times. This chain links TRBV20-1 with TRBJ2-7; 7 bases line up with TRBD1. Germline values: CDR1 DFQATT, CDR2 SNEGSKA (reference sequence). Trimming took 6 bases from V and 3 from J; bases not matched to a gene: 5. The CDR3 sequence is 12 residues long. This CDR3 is CSAPGQDYEQYF. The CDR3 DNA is TGCAGTGCGCCCGGACAGGACTACGAGCAGTACTTC.

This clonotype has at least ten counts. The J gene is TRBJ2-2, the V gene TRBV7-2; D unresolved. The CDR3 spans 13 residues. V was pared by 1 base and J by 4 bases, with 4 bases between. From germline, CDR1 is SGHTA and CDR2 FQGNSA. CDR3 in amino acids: CASSLVSTGELFF. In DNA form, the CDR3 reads TGTGCCAGCAGCTTAGTCAGCACCGGGGAGCTGTTTTTT.

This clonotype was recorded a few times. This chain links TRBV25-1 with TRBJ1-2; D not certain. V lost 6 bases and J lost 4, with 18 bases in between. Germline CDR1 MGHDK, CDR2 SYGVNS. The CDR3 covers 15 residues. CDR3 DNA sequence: TGTGCCAGCAGCGAGAGCCGGGGTTCCCTCTATGGCTACACCTTC. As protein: CASSESRGSLYGYTF.

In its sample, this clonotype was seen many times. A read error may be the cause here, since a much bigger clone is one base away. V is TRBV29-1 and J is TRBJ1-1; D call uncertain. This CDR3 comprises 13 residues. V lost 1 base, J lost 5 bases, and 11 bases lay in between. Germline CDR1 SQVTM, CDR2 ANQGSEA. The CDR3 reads CSVEGIEWTEAFF. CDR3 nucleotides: TGCAGCGTTGAAGGTATAGAGTGGACTGAAGCTTTCTTT.

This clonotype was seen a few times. The CDR3, as DNA: TGTGCCAGCAGTTACTCGAAGTTGAAGGACAGGGGGGCCTACGAGCAGTACTTC. Residues: CASSYSKLKDRGAYEQYF. V gene TRBV6-6 combines with J gene TRBJ2-7; 10 bases map to TRBD1. Trimming took 0 bases from V and 2 from J; bases not matched to a gene: 10. Germline CDR1 is MNHNY and CDR2 is SVGAGI (reference sequence). This CDR3 contains 18 residues.